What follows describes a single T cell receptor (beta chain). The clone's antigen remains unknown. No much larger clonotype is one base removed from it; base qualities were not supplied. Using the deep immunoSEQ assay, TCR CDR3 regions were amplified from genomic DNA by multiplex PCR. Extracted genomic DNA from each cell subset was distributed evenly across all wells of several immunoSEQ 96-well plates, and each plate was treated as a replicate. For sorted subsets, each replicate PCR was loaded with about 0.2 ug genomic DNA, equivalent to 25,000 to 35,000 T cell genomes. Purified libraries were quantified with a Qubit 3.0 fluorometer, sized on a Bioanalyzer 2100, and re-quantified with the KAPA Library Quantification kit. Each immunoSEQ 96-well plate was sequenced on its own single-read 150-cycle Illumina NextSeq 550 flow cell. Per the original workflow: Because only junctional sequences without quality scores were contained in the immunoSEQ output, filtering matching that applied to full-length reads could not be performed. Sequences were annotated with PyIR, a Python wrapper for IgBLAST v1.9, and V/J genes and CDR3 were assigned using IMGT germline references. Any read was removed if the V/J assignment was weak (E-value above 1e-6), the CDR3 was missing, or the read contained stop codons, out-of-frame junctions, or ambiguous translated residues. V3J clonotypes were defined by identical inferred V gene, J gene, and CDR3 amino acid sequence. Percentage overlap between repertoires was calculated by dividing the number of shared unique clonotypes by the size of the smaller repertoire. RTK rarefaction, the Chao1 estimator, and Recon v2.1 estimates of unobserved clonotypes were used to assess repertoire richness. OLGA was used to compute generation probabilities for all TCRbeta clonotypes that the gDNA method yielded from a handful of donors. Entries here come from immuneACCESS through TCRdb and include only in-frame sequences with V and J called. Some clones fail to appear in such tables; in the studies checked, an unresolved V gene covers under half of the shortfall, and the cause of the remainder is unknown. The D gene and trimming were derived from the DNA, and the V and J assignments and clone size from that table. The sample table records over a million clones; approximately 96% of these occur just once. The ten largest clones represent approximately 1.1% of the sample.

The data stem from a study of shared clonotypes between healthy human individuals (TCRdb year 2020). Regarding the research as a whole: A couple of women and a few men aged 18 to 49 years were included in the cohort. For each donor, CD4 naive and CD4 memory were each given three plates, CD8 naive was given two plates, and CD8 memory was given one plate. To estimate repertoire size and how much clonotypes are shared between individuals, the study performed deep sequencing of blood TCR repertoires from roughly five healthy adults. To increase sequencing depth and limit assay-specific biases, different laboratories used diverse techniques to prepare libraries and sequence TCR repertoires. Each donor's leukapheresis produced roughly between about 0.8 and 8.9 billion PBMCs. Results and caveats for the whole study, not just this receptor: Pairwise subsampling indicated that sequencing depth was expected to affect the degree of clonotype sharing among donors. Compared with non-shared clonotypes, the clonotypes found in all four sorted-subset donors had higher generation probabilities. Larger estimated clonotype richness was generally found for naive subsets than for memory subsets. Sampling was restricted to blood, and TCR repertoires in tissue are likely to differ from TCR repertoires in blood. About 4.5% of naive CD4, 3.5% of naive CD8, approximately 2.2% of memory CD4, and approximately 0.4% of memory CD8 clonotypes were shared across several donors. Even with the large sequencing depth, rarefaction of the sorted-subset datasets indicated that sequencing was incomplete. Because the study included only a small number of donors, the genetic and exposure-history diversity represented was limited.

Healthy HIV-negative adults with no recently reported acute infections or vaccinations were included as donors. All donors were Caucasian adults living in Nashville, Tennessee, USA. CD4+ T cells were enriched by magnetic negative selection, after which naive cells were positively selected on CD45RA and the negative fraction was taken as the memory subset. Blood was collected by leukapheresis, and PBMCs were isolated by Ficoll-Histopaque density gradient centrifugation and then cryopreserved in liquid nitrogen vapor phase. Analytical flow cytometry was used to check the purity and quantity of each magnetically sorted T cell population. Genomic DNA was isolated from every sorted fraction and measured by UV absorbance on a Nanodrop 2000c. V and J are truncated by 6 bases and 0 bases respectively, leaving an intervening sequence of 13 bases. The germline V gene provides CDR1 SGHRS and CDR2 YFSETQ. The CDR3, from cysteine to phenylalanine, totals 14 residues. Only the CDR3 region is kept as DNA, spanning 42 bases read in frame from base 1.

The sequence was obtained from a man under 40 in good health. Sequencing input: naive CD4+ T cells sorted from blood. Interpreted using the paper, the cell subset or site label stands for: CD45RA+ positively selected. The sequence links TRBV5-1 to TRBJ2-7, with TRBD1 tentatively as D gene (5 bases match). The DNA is TGCGCCAGCACGGCGGACACCGACTCCTACGAGCAGTACTTC. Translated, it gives CASTADTDSYEQYF.